This T cell receptor beta chain was obtained from a study of T cell repertoires in cytomegalovirus infection. Looking at the study overall: Selection of CMV epitopes for the study included recently identified HLA-C-restricted and well-studied HLA-B-restricted ones.

TCRdb reanalysed the reads using MiXCR and keeps one entry per CDR3 protein. In the table there are around 71,000 distinct CDR3 sequences, 20% to 25% of which are singletons. The CDR3 covers 16 residues. In germline, CDR1 is SEHNR, CDR2 FQNEAQ (reference sequence). Trimming cost V 7 bases and J 3 bases, with 18 bases left between them. This clonotype was recorded a few times. Its antigen is unknown. The TCR comes from a human donor in good health (CMV status not recorded). Some clones in this sample may be carry-over from other donors' samples. The specimen was CD8+ T cells from cultured PBMCs, collected from culture after CMV antigen stimulation. This chain links TRBV7-9 with TRBJ2-2; D may correspond to TRBD1 or TRBD2 (5 bases each). The CDR3 spells CASILWGSADTGELFF. CDR3 DNA sequence: TGTGCCAGCATCCTTTGGGGGTCCGCGGACACCGGGGAGCTGTTTTTT.